Below, one T cell receptor (beta chain) is given with its context. This clone was seen once. The antigen it recognizes is unknown. Base qualities are not recorded, but no much larger clone differs from it by a single base. This record comes from a study of blood T cell repertoires in COVID-19 (dated by TCRdb to 2020 to 2021). Regarding the study in general: The collaborator samples originated in the United States, Italy and Spain and spanned the acute and convalescent phases of COVID-19. The material from the prospective study consisted of cDNA or gDNA derived from T cells, B-cell-depleted T cells, or PBMCs. Subjects who had been exposed to COVID-19, were actively infected with it, or had recovered from it provided the deeply sampled blood TCRbeta repertoires that made up the dataset. The repertoires were made available in a free public database intended to serve as a resource for research on the immune response to SARS-CoV-2. The samples were drawn from the first 160 participants of the ongoing ImmuneRACE study and from 1,254 subjects provided by 6 global collaborators. A de-identified subject ID, COVID-19 status, age in years and sex were almost always included in the sample metadata. HLA class I and class II types, where available, came from metadata supplied by the sample provider rather than from assay-based typing. Broad study findings and their caveats: Clinical and demographic metadata were provided uncurated, with the amount varying by source and participant.

Reading the germline V gene gives CDR1 SGHRS and CDR2 YFSETQ. From cysteine to phenylalanine, the CDR3 is 14 amino acids long. This entry keeps only the CDR3 DNA: 42 bases, framed from base 1. For this chain, trimming is 6 bases at the V end and 4 bases at the J end, and the number of junction bases without a gene match is 6. TCRbeta CDR3 regions were amplified from genomic DNA using the immunoSEQ Assay, a bias-controlled multiplex PCR. As for the original processing: Nucleated cell counts per sample were estimated from amplification of reference gene primers within the assay. To quantify the absolute abundance of each unique TCRbeta CDR3 rearrangement, sequence reads were collapsed and filtered. Productive Simpson clonality was computed per sample as the square root of Simpson's diversity index over productive rearrangements. Held by TCRdb, this immuneACCESS table contains in-frame sequences only and omits some clones. Under half of the omission traces to an unresolved V gene where checked; the cause of the rest is unknown. That table gives V, J and clone size, and the DNA gave D and trimming. A total of over 100,000 clones appear in this sample, roughly 69% of them only once. The ten largest clones take up about 1.9% of the sample.

Each collaborating institution followed its own protocols to collect whole blood in K2EDTA tubes. For TCRbeta analysis, collaborators shipped samples as frozen whole blood, isolated PBMCs, or DNA extracted from either of those sample types. This sequence uses TRBV5-1 and TRBJ2-1; 8 bases in between match TRBD2. The sequenced sample was peripheral blood. The receptor comes from a woman in her 70s with acute or convalescent COVID-19. In nucleotide form, the sequence is TGCGCCAGCATGGCGGGAGGAACTTACAATGAGCAGTTCTTC. Its translation reads: CASMAGGTYNEQFF.